These 23 T cell receptor beta chains share one sample of origin, sequenced in a study of technical replicates of blood from a handful of donors (dated by TCRdb to about 2017). Library creation used the immunoSEQ multiplex PCR assay. TCRdb stores this immuneACCESS table with in-frame sequences only. Part of the clones is absent; in the studies checked, under half of the shortfall reflects unresolved V genes, and no reason is known for the rest. This sample comprises under 50,000 clones, around 97% of them detected only once. The leading ten clones occupy 0.35% to 0.45% of the sample. The sample consisted of T cells isolated from PBMCs. These TCRs come from a human donor in good health.

The chain couples TRBV25-1 to TRBJ1-2; 10 bases agree with TRBD1. This CDR3 has 13 amino acids. The V gene end was trimmed by 2 bases and the J gene end by 6 bases; junction bases not matched to a gene: 0. Germline CDR1 reads MGHDK; CDR2 reads SYGVNS. CDR3 nucleotide sequence: TGTGCCAGCAGTGAAGGGACAGGGGATGGCTACACCTTC. This gives the protein CASSEGTGDGYTF.

The chain is built from TRBV7-9 and TRBJ2-7; D may be TRBD2 (6 bases). CDR1 is SEHNR, CDR2 FQNEAQ, per germline (reference sequence). This CDR3 spans 15 amino acids. V lost 4 bases, J lost 3 bases, and 16 bases lay in between. The CDR3 reads CASSSKAGTIYEQYF. The CDR3 DNA is TGTGCCAGCAGCTCCAAGGCGGGAACCATCTACGAGCAGTACTTC.

V usage is TRBV5-1 and J usage is TRBJ2-2; D not resolved. Germline-derived CDR1 and CDR2 are SGHRS and YFSETQ. V lost 0 bases, J lost 3 bases, and 12 bases lay in between. The CDR3 runs to 16 residues. This CDR3 is CASSLDPNLDTGELFF. The CDR3 nucleotides are TGCGCCAGCAGCTTGGATCCGAACTTAGACACCGGGGAGCTGTTTTTT.

The V call is TRBV6-5, the J call TRBJ2-5; TRBD1 is a possible D gene (5 bases). This CDR3 is 13 amino acids long. Germline V gene data show CDR1 as MNHEY and CDR2 as SVGAGI. V lost 6 bases and J 5 bases, leaving 13 bases between the germline ends. CDR3 residues: CASRLQGWETQYF. CDR3 DNA sequence: TGTGCCAGCAGGCTTCAGGGATGGGAGACCCAGTACTTC.

This clone showed up just once. The J gene is TRBJ2-3, the V gene TRBV27; the D gene is possibly TRBD2 (5 bases). The CDR3 is 14 amino acids. The V end was cut by 3 bases, the J end by 2 bases, with 9 bases between. The V gene's germline CDR1 is MNHEY and CDR2 SMNVEV (reference sequence). The CDR3 loop reads CASSFSGNTDTQYF. CDR3 nucleotides: TGTGCCAGCAGTTTCAGCGGAAACACAGATACGCAGTATTTT.

V gene TRBV28 combines with J gene TRBJ2-3; 8 nucleotides agree with TRBD2. The germline CDR1 and CDR2 sequences are MDHEN and SYDVKM. The V and J ends lost 6 bases and 0 bases, in that order; junction bases with no gene match: 5. This CDR3 spans 15 amino acids. CDR3 nucleotides: TGTGCCAGCAGCCTGAGCGGGAGTAGCACAGATACGCAGTATTTT. This codes for CASSLSGSSTDTQYF.

The gene calls are TRBV6-8 and TRBJ2-5, with 7 bases identical to TRBD1. Losses at the gene ends were 4 bases for V and 1 base for J; bases not matched to a gene: 6. Germline CDR1 is MNHGY and CDR2 is SAAAGT. The CDR3 loop spans 15 amino acids. In nucleotides, the CDR3 is TGTGCCAGCAGTTCCGGGACAGACCCCCAAGAGACCCAGTACTTC. This sequence encodes CASSSGTDPQETQYF.

This sequence joins TRBV13 and TRBJ2-7, with no clear D. There are 14 residues in the CDR3. CDR1 is PRHDT, CDR2 FYEKMQ, per germline (reference sequence). The V end was cut by 6 bases, the J end by 2 bases, with 14 bases between. The CDR3 loop is CASSTRTVTYEQYF. The CDR3 nucleotides are TGTGCCAGCAGTACCCGCACTGTTACCTACGAGCAGTACTTC.

J is TRBJ2-7 and V is TRBV4-2; D may be TRBD2 (6 bases). Germline lookup yields CDR1 LGHNA and CDR2 YNFKEQ. V lost 1 base and J 2 bases, leaving 18 bases between the germline ends. The CDR3 is made up of 17 amino acids. CDR3 in amino acids: CASSQGTEGRDTYEQYF. CDR3 nucleotides: TGTGCCAGCAGCCAAGGCACCGAGGGGCGGGATACCTACGAGCAGTACTTC.

The rearrangement links TRBV9 to TRBJ2-2, with unresolved D. The CDR3 is 13 amino acids. The germline CDR1 and CDR2 sequences are SGDLS and YYNGEE. The V end was cut by 0 bases, the J end by 7 bases, with 7 bases between. CDR3 sequence (DNA): TGTGCCAGCAGCGTAGATTCGAGCGGGGAGCTGTTTTTT. It codes for CASSVDSSGELFF.

The CDR3 reads CASSQTSTGNQPQHF. The CDR3 nucleotides read TGCGCCAGCAGCCAAACTAGCACGGGGAATCAGCCCCAGCATTTT. The chain recombines TRBV4-1 with TRBJ1-5, with no clear D. V dropped 2 bases and J dropped 4 bases, with 12 bases sitting between them. Germline values: CDR1 MGHRA, CDR2 YSYEKL. The CDR3 extends over 15 amino acids.

The chain carries TRBV7-2 and TRBJ2-1; 8 bases match TRBD2. The trim removed 3 bases at V and 0 bases at J, leaving 1 base unmatched. This CDR3 spans 15 amino acids. In germline, CDR1 is SGHTA, CDR2 FQGNSA. CDR3 sequence: CASSLTSDSYNEQFF. CDR3 DNA: TGTGCCAGCAGCTTGACTAGCGACTCCTACAATGAGCAGTTCTTC.

This clone was detected once. This chain uses TRBV12-2 with TRBJ1-2; the DNA was not compared with TRBD1, the D call given in the table. TRBV12-2 constitutes a pseudogene. The CDR3 is 16 residues long. This chain's CDR3 is CASRLAFPRGRHGYTF. CDR3 nucleotide sequence: TGTGCAAGTCGCTTAGCCTTTCCCAGGGGCCGGCATGGCTACACCTTC.

This clone was counted a single time. The V and J genes are TRBV7-8 and TRBJ2-1; TRBD1 aligns across 7 bases. The CDR3 spans 14 residues. Germline loops: CDR1 SGHVS, CDR2 FQNEAQ. V gave up 1 base and J gave up 10 bases; unmatched junction bases: 7. CDR3 loop: CASSLGRGGREQFF. The CDR3 DNA sequence: TGTGCCAGCAGCTTAGGTAGAGGGGGCAGGGAGCAGTTCTTC.

The chain joins TRBV5-4 to TRBJ2-5; 12 bases fit TRBD2. This CDR3 comprises 19 residues. After removal of 4 bases from V and 0 bases from J, the junction contained 13 bases not matched to a gene. In germline, CDR1 is SGHNT, CDR2 YYREEE (reference sequence). In nucleotides, the CDR3 is TGTGCCAGCAGCCTAGATCTTGCTAGCGGGAGGGATAACCAAGAGACCCAGTACTTC. Its translation: CASSLDLASGRDNQETQYF.

The DNA for the CDR3 is TGTGCCAGCAGCCCCCGACAGGGCGGCCAGCCCCAGCATTTT. Its protein is CASSPRQGGQPQHF. The chain carries TRBV7-2 and TRBJ1-5; 7 bases map to TRBD1. V lost 5 bases to trimming and J lost 7 bases; unmatched junction nucleotides: 8. Germline values: CDR1 SGHTA, CDR2 FQGNSA. This CDR3 spans 14 amino acids.

The chain couples TRBV4-1 to TRBJ2-1, with 11 bases identical to TRBD2. The CDR3 extends over 17 amino acids. V dropped 0 bases and J dropped 9; count of bases not matched to a gene: 10. Germline V gives CDR1 MGHRA, CDR2 YSYEKL. The CDR3 loop is CASSQDLAGGAAGEQFF. For the CDR3, the DNA is TGCGCCAGCAGCCAAGATCTAGCGGGAGGTGCCGCAGGTGAGCAGTTCTTC.

J is TRBJ1-1 and V is TRBV5-1, with 8 bases aligning to TRBD1. With 4 bases clipped from V and 8 bases from J, the junction kept 10 bases outside the gene matches. CDR3 length equals 14 residues. CDR1 SGHRS and CDR2 YFSETQ come from the germline V gene. The CDR3 spells CASSPRTGGREAFF. DNA for the CDR3: TGCGCCAGCAGCCCCCGAACAGGGGGGAGGGAAGCTTTCTTT. Combining the CDR3 with reference TRBV5-1 and TRBJ1-1 gives the whole variable domain KAGVTQTPRYLIKTRGQQVTLSCSPISGHRSVSWYQQTPGQGLQFLFEYFSETQRNKGNFPGRFSGRQFSNSRSEMNVSTLELGDSALYLCASSPRTGGREAFFGQGTRLTVV.

V is TRBV6-5 and J is TRBJ1-4; a weak D match, TRBD1 (5 bases). Per the germline V gene, CDR1 is MNHEY and CDR2 is SVGAGI. V was pared by 8 bases and J by 10 bases, with 20 bases between. CDR3 length: 14 amino acids. CDR3 protein: CASREGRERGKLFF. CDR3 nucleotide sequence: TGTGCCAGCCGCGAGGGACGGGAGAGAGGAAAACTGTTTTTT.

The chain is built from TRBV30 and TRBJ2-2; TRBD2 agrees at 13 bases. The CDR3 sequence is 15 residues long. CDR1 is GTSNPN, CDR2 SVGIG, per germline (reference sequence). V dropped 2 bases and J dropped 6; count of bases not matched to a gene: 3. The CDR3 is CAWSPGTSGAGELFF. As DNA, the CDR3 is TGTGCCTGGAGTCCGGGGACTAGCGGGGCCGGGGAGCTGTTTTTT.

The chain employs TRBV28 and TRBJ2-7, with 8 nucleotides matching TRBD1. The V gene end was trimmed by 7 bases and the J gene end by 2 bases; junction bases not matched to a gene: 7. The CDR3 extends over 14 amino acids. Looked up from germline, CDR1 is MDHEN and CDR2 is SYDVKM. CDR3 DNA: TGTGCCAGCAATAGACCGGGACAGGCCTACGAGCAGTACTTC. This encodes CASNRPGQAYEQYF. Based on the CDR3 plus reference TRBV28 and TRBJ2-7, the full variable domain is DVKVTQSSRYLVKRTGEKVFLECVQDMDHENMFWYRQDPGLGLRLIYFSYDVKMKEKGDIPEGYSVSREKKERFSLILESASTNQTSMYLCASNRPGQAYEQYFGPGTRLTVT.

The chain has TRBV5-4 and TRBJ2-7, with 8 bases identical to TRBD2. This CDR3 contains 16 residues. The germline V gene has CDR1 SGHNT and CDR2 YYREEE (reference sequence). V trimming: 3 bases; J trimming: 5 bases; junction bases outside the gene matches: 13. The chain's CDR3 is CASSWRGTRVFNEQYF. DNA of the CDR3: TGTGCCAGCAGCTGGCGAGGGACTAGAGTATTCAACGAGCAGTACTTC.

J is TRBJ1-2 and V is TRBV9; TRBD1 might be the D (5 bases). This CDR3 has 11 amino acids. Trimming removed 4 bases from V and 8 bases from J, with 9 bases in between. Per germline, CDR1 SGDLS and CDR2 YYNGEE. The CDR3 spells CASSPREGYTF. The CDR3 region has the DNA TGTGCCAGCAGCCCCAGGGAAGGCTACACCTTC.